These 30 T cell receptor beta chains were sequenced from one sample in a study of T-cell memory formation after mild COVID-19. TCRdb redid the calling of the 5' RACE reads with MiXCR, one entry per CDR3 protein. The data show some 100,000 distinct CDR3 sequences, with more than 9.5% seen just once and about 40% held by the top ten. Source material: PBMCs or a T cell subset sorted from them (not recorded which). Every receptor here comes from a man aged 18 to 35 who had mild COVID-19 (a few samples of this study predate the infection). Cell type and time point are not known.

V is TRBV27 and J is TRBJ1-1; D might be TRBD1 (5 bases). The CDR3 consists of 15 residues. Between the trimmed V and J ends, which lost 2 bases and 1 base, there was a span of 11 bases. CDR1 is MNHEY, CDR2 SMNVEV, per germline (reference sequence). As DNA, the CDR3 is TGTGCCAGCAGTTTACGTGCAGGGCGGAACACTGAAGCTTTCTTT. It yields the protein CASSLRAGRNTEAFF.

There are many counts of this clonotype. CDR3 bases: TGTGCCAGCAGCTCAGAGGTGGCAGGGTTCGATGAGCAGTTCTTC. Its translation is CASSSEVAGFDEQFF. The genes are TRBV7-9 and TRBJ2-1; weak D call: TRBD1 (5 bases). The CDR3 contains 15 residues. Deletions cut 4 bases from V and 8 bases from J, with 18 bases between. Germline CDR1 reads SEHNR; CDR2 reads FQNEAQ (reference sequence). The full variable domain, its missing parts supplied by reference TRBV7-9 and TRBJ2-1, is DTGVSQNPRHKITKRGQNVTFRCDPISEHNRLYWYRQTLGQGPEFLTYFQNEAQLEKSRLLSDRFSAERPKGSFSTLEIQRTEQGDSAMYLCASSSEVAGFDEQFFGPGTRLTVL.

The CDR3 DNA is TGCGCCAGCAGCCAAGGGACTAGCGGTTTGTACGAGCAGTACGTC. It yields the protein CASSQGTSGLYEQYV. The J gene is TRBJ2-7, the V gene TRBV4-3, with TRBD2 matching over 10 bases. This CDR3 contains 15 residues. V trimming: 1 base; J trimming: 4 bases; junction bases outside the gene matches: 4. Germline CDR1 and CDR2: LGHNA and YSLEER.

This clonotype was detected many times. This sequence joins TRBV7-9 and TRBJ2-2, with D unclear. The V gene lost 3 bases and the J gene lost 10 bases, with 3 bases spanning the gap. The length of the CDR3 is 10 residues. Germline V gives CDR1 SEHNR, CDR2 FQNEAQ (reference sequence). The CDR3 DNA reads TGTGCCAGCAGCTTTGAGGAGCTGTTTTTT. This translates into CASSFEELFF.

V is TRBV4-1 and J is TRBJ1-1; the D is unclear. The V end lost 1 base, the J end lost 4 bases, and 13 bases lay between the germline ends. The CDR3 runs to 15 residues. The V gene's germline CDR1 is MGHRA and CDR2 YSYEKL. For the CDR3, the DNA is TGCGCCAGCAGCCAAGTTGAAGGGCTGGGCACTGAAGCTTTCTTT. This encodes CASSQVEGLGTEAFF.

CDR3 loop: CASSLGPAAGSTDTQYF. CDR3 sequence (DNA): TGCGCCAGCAGCTTGGGACCTGCGGCCGGCTCGACAGATACGCAGTATTTT. V usage is TRBV5-1 and J usage is TRBJ2-3; D is undetermined. The CDR3 totals 17 residues. Between the trimmed V and J ends, which lost 0 bases and 3 bases, there was a span of 17 bases. CDR1 is SGHRS and CDR2 is YFSETQ in the germline V gene.

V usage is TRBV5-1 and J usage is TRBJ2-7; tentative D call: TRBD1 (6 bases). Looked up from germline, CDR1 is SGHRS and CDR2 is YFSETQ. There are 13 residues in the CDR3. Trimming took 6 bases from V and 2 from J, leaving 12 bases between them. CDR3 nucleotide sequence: TGCGCCAGCAACCCTAGGACAGCCTACGAGCAGTACGTC. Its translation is CASNPRTAYEQYV.

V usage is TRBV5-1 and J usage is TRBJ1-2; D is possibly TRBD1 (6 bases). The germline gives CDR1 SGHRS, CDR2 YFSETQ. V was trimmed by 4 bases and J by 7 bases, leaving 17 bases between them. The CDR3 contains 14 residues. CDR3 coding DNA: TGCGCCAGCAGCAATAATGACAGGCTAGGTGGCTACACCTTC. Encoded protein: CASSNNDRLGGYTF. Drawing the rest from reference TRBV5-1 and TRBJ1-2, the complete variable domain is KAGVTQTPRYLIKTRGQQVTLSCSPISGHRSVSWYQQTPGQGLQFLFEYFSETQRNKGNFPGRFSGRQFSNSRSEMNVSTLELGDSALYLCASSNNDRLGGYTFGSGTRLTVV.

CDR3 region: CASDDGELFF. The CDR3 nucleotides are TGTGCCAGCGACGATGGGGAGCTGTTTTTT. The chain couples TRBV25-1 to TRBJ2-2; D is undetermined. Trimming stripped 8 bases from V and 8 bases from J, with 6 bases between. The CDR3 sequence is 10 residues long. The germline V gene encodes CDR1 MGHDK and CDR2 SYGVNS.

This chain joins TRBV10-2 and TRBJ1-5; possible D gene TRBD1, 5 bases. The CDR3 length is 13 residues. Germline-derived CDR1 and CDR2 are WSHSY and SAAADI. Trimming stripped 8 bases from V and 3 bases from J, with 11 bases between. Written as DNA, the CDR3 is TGCGCCAGCCAGACAGAATTCAATCAGCCCCAGCATTTT. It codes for CASQTEFNQPQHF.

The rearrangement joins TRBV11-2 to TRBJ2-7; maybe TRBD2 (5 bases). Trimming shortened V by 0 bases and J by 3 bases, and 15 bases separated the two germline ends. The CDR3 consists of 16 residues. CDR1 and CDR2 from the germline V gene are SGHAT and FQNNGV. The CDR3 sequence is CASSLDQFEGYYEQYV. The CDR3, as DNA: TGTGCCAGCAGCTTAGATCAGTTCGAGGGTTACTACGAGCAGTACGTC.

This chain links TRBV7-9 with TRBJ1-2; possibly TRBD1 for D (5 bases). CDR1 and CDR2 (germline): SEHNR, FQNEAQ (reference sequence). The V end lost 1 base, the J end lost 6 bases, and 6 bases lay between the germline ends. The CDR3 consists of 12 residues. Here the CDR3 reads CASSLGGNGYTF. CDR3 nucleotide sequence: TGTGCCAGCAGCTTAGGGGGGAATGGCTACACCTTC.

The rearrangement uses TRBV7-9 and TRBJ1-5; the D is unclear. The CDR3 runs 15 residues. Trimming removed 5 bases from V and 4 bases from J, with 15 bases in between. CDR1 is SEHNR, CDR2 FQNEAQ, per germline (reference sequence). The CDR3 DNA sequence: TGTGCCAGCAGCCCCTGGGAGGGCCCAAATCAGCCCCAGCATTTT. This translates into CASSPWEGPNQPQHF.

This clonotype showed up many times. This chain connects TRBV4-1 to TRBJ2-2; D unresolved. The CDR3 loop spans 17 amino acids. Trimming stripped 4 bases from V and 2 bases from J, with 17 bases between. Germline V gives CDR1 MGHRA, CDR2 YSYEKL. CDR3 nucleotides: TGCGCCAGCAGCCGAGAAGGACGGAGCCCAAACACCGGGGAGCTGTTTTTT. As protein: CASSREGRSPNTGELFF.

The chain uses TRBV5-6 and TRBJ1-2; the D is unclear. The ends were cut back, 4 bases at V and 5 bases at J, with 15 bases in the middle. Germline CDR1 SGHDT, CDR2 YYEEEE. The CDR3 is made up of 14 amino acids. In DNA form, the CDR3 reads TGTGCCAGCAGCCCTGTTGAAAGACCTTATGGCTACACCTTC. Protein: CASSPVERPYGYTF. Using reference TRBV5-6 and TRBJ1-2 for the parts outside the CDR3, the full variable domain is DAGVTQSPTHLIKTRGQQVTLRCSPKSGHDTVSWYQQALGQGPQFIFQYYEEEERQRGNFPDRFSGHQFPNYSSELNVNALLLGDSALYLCASSPVERPYGYTFGSGTRLTVV.

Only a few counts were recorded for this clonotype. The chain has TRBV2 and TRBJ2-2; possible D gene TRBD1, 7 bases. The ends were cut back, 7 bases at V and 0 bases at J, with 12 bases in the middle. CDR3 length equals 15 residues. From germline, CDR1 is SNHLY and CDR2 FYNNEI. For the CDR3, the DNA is TGTGCCAGCACCGGGGGACAGACGAACACCGGGGAGCTGTTTTTT. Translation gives CASTGGQTNTGELFF.

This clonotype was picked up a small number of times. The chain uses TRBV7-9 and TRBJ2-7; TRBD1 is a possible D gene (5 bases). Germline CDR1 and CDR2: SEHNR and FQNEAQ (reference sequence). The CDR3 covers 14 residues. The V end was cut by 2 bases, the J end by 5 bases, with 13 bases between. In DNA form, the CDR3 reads TGTGCCAGCAGCTTATCCCTTAAGGGGAACGAGCAGTACGTC. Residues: CASSLSLKGNEQYV.

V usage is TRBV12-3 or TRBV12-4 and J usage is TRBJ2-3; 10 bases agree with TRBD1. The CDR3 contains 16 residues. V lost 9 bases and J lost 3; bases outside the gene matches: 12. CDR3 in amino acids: CASSSSQGQGTDTQYF. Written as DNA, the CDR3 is TGTGCCAGTTCCTCATCCCAGGGACAGGGGACAGATACGCAGTATTTT.

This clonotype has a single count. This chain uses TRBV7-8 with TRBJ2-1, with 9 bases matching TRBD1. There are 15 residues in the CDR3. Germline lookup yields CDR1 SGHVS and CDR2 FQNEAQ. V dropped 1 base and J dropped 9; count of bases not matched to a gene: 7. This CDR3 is CASSLGGQGKSEQFF. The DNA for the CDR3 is TGTGCCAGCAGCTTAGGTGGACAGGGGAAAAGTGAGCAGTTCTTC. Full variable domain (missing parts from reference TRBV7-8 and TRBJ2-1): GAGVSQSPRYKVAKRGQDVALRCDPISGHVSLFWYQQALGQGPEFLTYFQNEAQLDKSGLPSDRFFAERPEGSVSTLKIQRTQQEDSAVYLCASSLGGQGKSEQFFGPGTRLTVL.

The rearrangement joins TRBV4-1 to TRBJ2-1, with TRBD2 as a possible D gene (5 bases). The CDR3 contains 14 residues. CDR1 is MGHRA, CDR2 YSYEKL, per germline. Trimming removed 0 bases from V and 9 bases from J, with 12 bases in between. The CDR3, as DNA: TGCGCCAGCAGCCAAGATTTCGGGAATGGTGAGCAGTTCTTC. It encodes CASSQDFGNGEQFF.

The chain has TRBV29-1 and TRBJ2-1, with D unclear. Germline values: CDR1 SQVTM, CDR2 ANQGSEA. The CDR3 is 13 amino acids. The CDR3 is CSSVAIDYNEQFF. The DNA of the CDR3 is TGCTCCTCGGTGGCCATAGACTACAATGAGCAGTTCTTC.

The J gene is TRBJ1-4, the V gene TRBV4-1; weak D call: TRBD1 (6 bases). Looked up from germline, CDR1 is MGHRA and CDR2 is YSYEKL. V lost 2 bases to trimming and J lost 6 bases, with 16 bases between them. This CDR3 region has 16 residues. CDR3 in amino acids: CASSQNQGRIDEKLFF. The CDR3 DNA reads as TGCGCCAGCAGCCAAAACCAGGGGAGGATAGATGAAAAACTGTTTTTT.

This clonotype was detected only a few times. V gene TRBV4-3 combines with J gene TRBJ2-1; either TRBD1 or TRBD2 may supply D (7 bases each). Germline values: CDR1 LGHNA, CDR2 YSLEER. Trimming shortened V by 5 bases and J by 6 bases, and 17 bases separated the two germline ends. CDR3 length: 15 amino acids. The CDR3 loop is CASSGRDSGVNEQFF. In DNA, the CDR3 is TGCGCCAGCAGCGGCCGGGACAGCGGGGTCAATGAGCAGTTCTTC.

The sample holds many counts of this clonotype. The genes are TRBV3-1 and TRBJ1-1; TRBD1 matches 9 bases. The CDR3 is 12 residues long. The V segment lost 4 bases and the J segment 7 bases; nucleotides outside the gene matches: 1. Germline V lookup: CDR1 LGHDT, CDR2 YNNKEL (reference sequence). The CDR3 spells CASSRTGVEAFF. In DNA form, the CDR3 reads TGTGCCAGCAGCCGGACAGGGGTTGAAGCTTTCTTT.

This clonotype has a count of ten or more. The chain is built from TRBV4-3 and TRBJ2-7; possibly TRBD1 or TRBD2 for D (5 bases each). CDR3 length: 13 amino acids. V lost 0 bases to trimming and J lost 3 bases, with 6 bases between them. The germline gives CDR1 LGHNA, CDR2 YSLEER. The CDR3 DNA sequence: TGCGCCAGCAGCCAAGAGAGGGGCTACGAGCAGTACGTC. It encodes CASSQERGYEQYV.

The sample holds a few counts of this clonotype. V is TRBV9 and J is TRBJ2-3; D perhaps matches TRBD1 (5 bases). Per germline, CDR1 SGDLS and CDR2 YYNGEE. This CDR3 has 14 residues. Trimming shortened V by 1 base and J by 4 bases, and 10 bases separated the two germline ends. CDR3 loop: CASSVRGFADTQYF. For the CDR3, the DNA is TGTGCCAGCAGCGTAAGGGGCTTCGCAGATACGCAGTATTTT.

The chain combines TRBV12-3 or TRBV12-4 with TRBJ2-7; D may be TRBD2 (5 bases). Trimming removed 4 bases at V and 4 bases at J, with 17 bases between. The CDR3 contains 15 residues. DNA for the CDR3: TGTGCCAGCAGTTACGTAGGCCTAGACTATTACGAGCAGTACTTC. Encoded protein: CASSYVGLDYYEQYF.

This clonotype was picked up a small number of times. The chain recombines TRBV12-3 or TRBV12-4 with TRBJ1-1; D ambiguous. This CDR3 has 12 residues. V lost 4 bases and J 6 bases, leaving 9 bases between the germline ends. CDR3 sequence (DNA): TGTGCCAGCAGTTCTCGAGTTCCTGAAGCTTTCTTT. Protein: CASSSRVPEAFF.

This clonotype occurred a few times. The chain's CDR3 is CASGSYEQYF. Written as DNA, the CDR3 is TGTGCCAGCGGATCTTACGAGCAGTACTTC. The chain links TRBV7-2 to TRBJ2-7; no clear D gene. The CDR3 consists of 10 residues. The V gene lost 8 bases and the J gene lost 4 bases, with 6 bases spanning the gap. Germline V gene lookup returns CDR1 SGHTA and CDR2 FQGNSA.

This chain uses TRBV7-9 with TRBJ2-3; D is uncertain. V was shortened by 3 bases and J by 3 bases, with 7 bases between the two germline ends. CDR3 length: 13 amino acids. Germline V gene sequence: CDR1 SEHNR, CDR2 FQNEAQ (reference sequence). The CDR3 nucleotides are TGTGCCAGCAGCTTCGGTTTGACAGATACGCAGTATTTT. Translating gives CASSFGLTDTQYF.